Sequencing of this T cell receptor beta chain was carried out in a study of shared clonotypes between healthy human individuals. Naive CD8 cells, CD45RO-negative and positively selected for CCR7, excluded terminally differentiated effector memory CD45RA+ cells. All donors were healthy HIV-negative adults lacking recent acute infections or vaccinations. Produced via immunoSEQ multiplex PCR; TCRdb's table is partial and in-frame only. The sample holds millions of clones; 85% to 95% are singletons and the top ten take 1.7%. Source material: naive CD8+ T cells from PBMCs. The TCR sequence derives from a man aged 18 to 29 in good health. Some clones in this sample may be carry-over from other donors' samples.

This CDR3 is CASSPWTAMNTEAFF. CDR3 sequence (DNA): TGTGCCAGCAGCCCCTGGACAGCTATGAACACTGAAGCTTTCTTT. V is TRBV14 and J is TRBJ1-1, with D perhaps TRBD1 (6 bases). The germline V gene has CDR1 SGHDN and CDR2 FVKESK. This CDR3 has 15 amino acids. The V gene lost 4 bases and the J gene lost 0 bases, with 12 bases spanning the gap.